The rows below give T cell receptor beta chains drawn from one sample of a study of T cell responses to AZD1222 COVID-19 vaccine. Using immunoSEQ multiplex PCR, the repertoire was profiled, and TCRdb retains in-frame clones only, with some absent. In the table there are roughly 190,000 clones, more than 80% of which are singletons. The sequenced sample was peripheral blood, obtained 28 days after the second dose of the MenACWY control vaccine. Receptors originate from an adult who received the MenACWY meningococcal vaccine as a control. The CDR3 runs from the conserved cysteine through the conserved F or W. D genes are given only for firm matches. Some rows mark clone size as missing; the rest say once, few, many or name a class of expanded clone.

- | TRBJ1-1 | - | TRBV25-1 | TGTGCCAGCCGGATTCCGGGCCCCTTGAACACTGAAGCTTTCTTT | CASRIPGPLNTEAFF
- | TRBJ2-1 | TRBD2 | TRBV4-2 | TGTGCCAGCAGCCCTACCACTGGACTAGCCTTGGGCGTGGGGCAGTTCTTC | CASSPTTGLALGVGQFF
- | TRBJ1-2 | TRBD1 | TRBV18 | TGTGCCAGCTCACCGCCGGACAGGGTTGGAGGCTACACCTTC | CASSPPDRVGGYTF
- | TRBJ2-1 | TRBD1 | TRBV7-9 | TGTGCCAGCAGCTTTGGACAGGACAATGAGCAGTTCTTC | CASSFGQDNEQFF
- | TRBJ2-3 | - | TRBV3-1/TRBV3-2 | TGTGCCAGCAGCCCTGACCACCAAGATACGCAGTATTTT | CASSPDHQDTQYF
- | TRBJ2-3 | - | TRBV7-2 | TGTGCCAGCAGCGACCCTTTCCGGGATACGCAGTATTTT | CASSDPFRDTQYF
- | TRBJ2-7 | TRBD1 | TRBV19 | TGTGCCAGTAGTATCGGAACAGGGGGTTCCGGGTACGAGCAGTACTTC | CASSIGTGGSGYEQYF
- | TRBJ1-5 | - | TRBV18 | TGTGCCAGCTCACCACCGGGGTACCGCGATCAGCCCCAGCATTTT | CASSPPGYRDQPQHF
once | TRBJ1-1 | - | TRBV3-1/TRBV3-2 | TGTGCCAGCAGCCGCTCCGGGGAGACTGAAGCTTTCTTT | CASSRSGETEAFF
- | TRBJ1-5 | - | TRBV12-5 | TGTGCTAGTGGTTTGGAGGATAATCAGCCCCAGCATTTT | CASGLEDNQPQHF
- | TRBJ2-1 | - | TRBV14 | TGTGCCAGCAGCCAAGATCGGGGCCGCTCCTACAATGAGCAGTTCTTC | CASSQDRGRSYNEQFF
- | TRBJ1-4 | TRBD1 | TRBV28 | TGTGCCAGCAGTTTTAAGAGGGGGCATACTAATGAAAAACTGTTTTTT | CASSFKRGHTNEKLFF
- | TRBJ1-2 | - | TRBV20-1 | TGCAGTGCTTTCATAGCTGGCTACACCTTC | CSAFIAGYTF
- | TRBJ1-1 | - | TRBV19 | TGTGCCAGTAGATTGGGGCAACAGACTGAAGCTTTCTTT | CASRLGQQTEAFF
- | TRBJ2-6 | - | TRBV28 | TGTGCCAGCAATTCGGCAGGGCGACAAATTGGGGCCAACGTCCTGACTTTC | CASNSAGRQIGANVLTF
- | TRBJ1-5 | - | TRBV19 | TGTGCCAGTAGACGGGACTTAGCTAGCAATCAGCCCCAGCATTTT | CASRRDLASNQPQHF
- | TRBJ2-5 | - | TRBV30 | TGTGCCTGGAGTGTAAAGGGGGGGGCAGTAGAGACCCAGTACTTC | CAWSVKGGAVETQYF
- | TRBJ1-6 | TRBD1 | TRBV30 | TGTGCCGGGGACAGGGGTACGAATTCACCCCTCCACTTT | CAGDRGTNSPLHF
- | TRBJ2-7 | - | TRBV7-9 | TGTGCCAGCAGCTTAGGGGGTCAGCCCTACGAGCAGTACTTC | CASSLGGQPYEQYF
- | TRBJ1-1 | - | TRBV7-2 | TGTGCCAGCAGCTTATGGTTGGGTGCTGAAGCTTTCTTT | CASSLWLGAEAFF
- | TRBJ2-7 | - | TRBV10-2 | TGCGCCAGCAGAAGAGGTGGGGACGACGGCGAGCAGTACTTC | CASRRGGDDGEQYF
- | TRBJ2-3 | TRBD2 | TRBV29-1 | TGCAGCGTCCAAACACTAGCGGGCACAGATACGCAGTATTTT | CSVQTLAGTDTQYF
- | TRBJ1-6 | - | TRBV7-9 | TGTGCCAGCAGCCCTTTGGGACCCATTTCACCCCTCCACTTT | CASSPLGPISPLHF
once | TRBJ2-7 | - | TRBV6-2/TRBV6-3 | TGTGCCAGCAGCCGCGCTGCGGGGACCTACGAGCAGTACTTC | CASSRAAGTYEQYF
- | TRBJ2-7 | - | TRBV30 | TGTGCCTGGAGTGGCCAGGGCCCCTACGAGCAGTACTTC | CAWSGQGPYEQYF
- | TRBJ2-5 | - | TRBV11-2 | TGTGCCAGCAGCTTAGAGGCAGGACGAGAGACCCAGTACTTC | CASSLEAGRETQYF
- | TRBJ1-2 | TRBD1 | TRBV6-1 | TGTGCCAGCAGTGAAAGGGCAGGGGGGCCATATGGCTACACCTTC | CASSERAGGPYGYTF
- | TRBJ1-2 | TRBD1 | TRBV5-1 | TGCGCCAGCAGCTTGGCGGGGGACAGGGGAAACTATGGCTACACCTTC | CASSLAGDRGNYGYTF
- | TRBJ1-2 | - | TRBV15 | TGTGCCACCAGCAGCGGGGGACAAATCTACGGCTACACCTTC | CATSSGGQIYGYTF
- | TRBJ2-1 | - | TRBV7-8 | TGTGCCAGCAGCTTAGTGCAATTCTGGGGCGGTCCTGAGCAGTTCTTC | CASSLVQFWGGPEQFF
- | TRBJ2-5 | - | TRBV2 | TGTGCCAGCAAGTTTCAAGAGACCCAGTACTTC | CASKFQETQYF
- | TRBJ2-7 | TRBD1 | TRBV3-1/TRBV3-2 | TGTGCCAGCAGGAGACAGGGGTCCTACGAGCAGTACTTC | CASRRQGSYEQYF
- | TRBJ2-7 | - | TRBV12-3/TRBV12-4 | TGTGCCAGCAAACTAGCTCAGGAGCAGTACTTC | CASKLAQEQYF
- | TRBJ2-3 | TRBD2 | TRBV5-6 | TGTGCCAGCAGCCCTGGGACTAGCGGGAGGTACACAGATACGCAGTATTTT | CASSPGTSGRYTDTQYF
- | TRBJ2-7 | - | TRBV27 | TGTGCCAGCAGTCGGGTCGGGGGGCAGGGTTCCTACGAGCAGTACTTC | CASSRVGGQGSYEQYF
- | TRBJ2-3 | TRBD2 | TRBV29-1 | TGCAGCGCCTGTAGCGGGAGCGGGCCAGATACGCAGTATTTT | CSACSGSGPDTQYF
- | TRBJ2-5 | - | TRBV6-8 | TGTGCCAGCAGTTACTCGGAATGGGATCAAGAGACCCAGTACTTC | CASSYSEWDQETQYF
- | TRBJ2-5 | - | TRBV29-1 | TGCAGCGTTGAAGAATATACGGCTATCAATCAAGAGACCCAGTACTTC | CSVEEYTAINQETQYF
- | TRBJ2-2 | TRBD2 | TRBV20-1 | TGCAGTGCTAGTCTCCTAGCGGGAGCCGGCGGGGAGCTGTTTTTT | CSASLLAGAGGELFF
- | TRBJ2-4 | TRBD2 | TRBV7-3 | TGTGCCAGCAGTCATCTGAGCGGGGTAAGTCTAGCCAAAAACATTCAGTACTTC | CASSHLSGVSLAKNIQYF
- | TRBJ1-2 | - | TRBV9 | TGTGCCAGCAGCGTAGTAACAGAGTCCTATGGCTACACCTTC | CASSVVTESYGYTF
- | TRBJ1-2 | - | TRBV24-1 | TGTGCCACCCGAGGTCAGGGTGGGGACTATGGCTACACCTTC | CATRGQGGDYGYTF
- | TRBJ2-1 | - | TRBV12-3/TRBV12-4 | TGTGCCAGCAGTTTTCCAGGGTACAATGAGCAGTTCTTC | CASSFPGYNEQFF
once | TRBJ2-1 | - | TRBV4-3 | TGCGCCAGCAGCCAAGATCAGTATCAAGCCTACAATGAGCAGTTCTTC | CASSQDQYQAYNEQFF
once | TRBJ2-6 | - | TRBV9 | TGTGCCAGCAGCGAACGGTACTCTGGGGCCAACGTCCTGACTTTC | CASSERYSGANVLTF
- | TRBJ2-5 | - | TRBV13 | TGTGCCAGCAGCTTCGGACGGCAAATAGAGACCCAGTACTTC | CASSFGRQIETQYF
- | TRBJ1-1 | - | TRBV27 | TGTGCCAGCAGTGCATACAGTAACACTGAAGCTTTCTTT | CASSAYSNTEAFF
- | TRBJ1-2 | TRBD1 | TRBV5-1 | TGCGCCAGCAGCTTGGGCAGAGGGACAGCATACGGCTACACCTTC | CASSLGRGTAYGYTF
- | TRBJ1-6 | - | TRBV27 | TGTGCCAGCCGCTCGGGGCAAACACCCCTCCACTTT | CASRSGQTPLHF
- | TRBJ2-3 | TRBD2 | TRBV24-1 | TGTGCCACCAGTGGGCGGGGGGACACAGATACGCAGTATTTT | CATSGRGDTDTQYF
- | TRBJ2-1 | TRBD2 | TRBV6-5 | TGTGCCAGCAAAGCTAGCGGGAGGGCCAGGGAGCAGTTCTTC | CASKASGRAREQFF
- | TRBJ1-2 | - | TRBV27 | TGTGCCAGCAGTTACCGAGGGGGGAGCTATGGCTACACCTTC | CASSYRGGSYGYTF